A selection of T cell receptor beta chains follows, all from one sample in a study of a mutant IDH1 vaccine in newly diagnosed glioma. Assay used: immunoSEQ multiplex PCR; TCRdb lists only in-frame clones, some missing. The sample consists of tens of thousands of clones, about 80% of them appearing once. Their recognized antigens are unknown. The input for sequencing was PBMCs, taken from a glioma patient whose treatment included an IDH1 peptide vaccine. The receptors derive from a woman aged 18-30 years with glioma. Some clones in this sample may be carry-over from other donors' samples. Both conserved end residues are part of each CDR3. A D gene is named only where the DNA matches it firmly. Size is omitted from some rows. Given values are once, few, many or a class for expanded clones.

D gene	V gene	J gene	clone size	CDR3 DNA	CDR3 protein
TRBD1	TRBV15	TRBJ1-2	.	TGTGCCACCAGCAAGGGACAGGGGGCTGCTGGCTACACCTTC	CATSKGQGAAGYTF
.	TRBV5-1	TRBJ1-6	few	TGCGCCAGCAGCTTGGGCGTGGATTCACCCCTCCACTTT	CASSLGVDSPLHF
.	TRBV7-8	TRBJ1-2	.	TGTGCCAGCAGCTTACTTACGTCAGGGACCTCTGGCTGCACCTTC	CASSLLTSGTSGCTF
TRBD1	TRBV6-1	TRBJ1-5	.	TGTGCCAGCAGAAATGACAGGGGGCTTTATCAGCCCCAGCATTTT	CASRNDRGLYQPQHF
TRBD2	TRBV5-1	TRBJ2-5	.	TGCGCCAGCAGCTTATTGGGGGGGGGATCCCAAGAGACCCAGTACTTC	CASSLLGGGSQETQYF
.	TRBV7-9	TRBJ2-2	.	TGTGCCAGCAGCTCATCCACAGGACCGCGTAAGGAGCTGTTTTTT	CASSSSTGPRKELFF
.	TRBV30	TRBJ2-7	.	TGTGCCTGGAGTGTTTTCGGGCGGGACTCCTACGAGCAGTACTTC	CAWSVFGRDSYEQYF
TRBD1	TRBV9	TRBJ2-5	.	TGTGCCAGCAGCGTAGCCGGGACAGTGAAAGAGACCCAGTACTTC	CASSVAGTVKETQYF
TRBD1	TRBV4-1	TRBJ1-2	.	TGCGCCAGCAGCTTTCAGACAGGGGCCAACTATGGCTACACCTTC	CASSFQTGANYGYTF
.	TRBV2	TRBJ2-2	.	TGTGCCAGCAGTTACCACACCGGGGAGCTGTTTTTT	CASSYHTGELFF
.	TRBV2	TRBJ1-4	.	TGTGCCAGCAGTGAGGGGTTTGGGACAACTAATGAAAAACTGTTTTTT	CASSEGFGTTNEKLFF
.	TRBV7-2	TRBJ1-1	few	TGTGCCAGCAGCTTTACAGGGCAGAACACTGAAGCTTTCTTT	CASSFTGQNTEAFF
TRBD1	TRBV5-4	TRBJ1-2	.	TGTGCCAGCAGCTCCCCCCCAGGGGGCTATGGCTACACCTTC	CASSSPPGGYGYTF
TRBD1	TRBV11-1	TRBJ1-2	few	TGTGCCAGCAGCCGGGACAGGCAACACTATGGCTACACCTTC	CASSRDRQHYGYTF
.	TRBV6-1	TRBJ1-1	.	TGTGCCACCGAGCGGGACCCCCCGGGCAAAACTGGAGCTTTCTTT	CATERDPPGKTGAFF
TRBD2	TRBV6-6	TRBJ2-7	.	TGTGCCAGCAGTTACTTAGCTAGCGGGTTGTCCTACGAGCAGTACTTC	CASSYLASGLSYEQYF
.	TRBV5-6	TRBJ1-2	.	TGTGCCAGCAGCTTCCAGTTGTCCTATGGCTACACCTTC	CASSFQLSYGYTF
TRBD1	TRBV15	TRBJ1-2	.	TGTGCCACCAGCAGGAAGGGACAGGGGGGATATGGCTACACCTTC	CATSRKGQGGYGYTF
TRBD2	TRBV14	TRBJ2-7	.	TGTGCCAGCAGCCAGTACACTAGCGGGAGGGCCTACGAGCAGTACTTC	CASSQYTSGRAYEQYF
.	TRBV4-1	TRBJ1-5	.	TGCGCCAGCAGCCAAGGTGGCACTAGGAGCAATCAGCCCCAGCATTTT	CASSQGGTRSNQPQHF
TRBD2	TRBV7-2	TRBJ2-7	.	TGTGCCAGCAGCTTAGCGGCTAGCGGGTCCCCTGCCCACTACGAGCAGTACTTC	CASSLAASGSPAHYEQYF
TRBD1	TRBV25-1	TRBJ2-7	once	TGTGCCTCCTCCAGGGGGACCGATTCGGGGCAGTACTTC	CASSRGTDSGQYF
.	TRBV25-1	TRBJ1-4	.	TGTGCCAGCAGGGTCCAGGGAGGCGAAAAACTGTTTTTT	CASRVQGGEKLFF
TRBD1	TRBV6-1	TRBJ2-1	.	TGTGCCAGCAGTGTAAACAGGGGCAATGAGCAGTTCTTC	CASSVNRGNEQFF
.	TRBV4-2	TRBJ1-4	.	TGTGCCAGCAGCCAAGCAGGGAGTGAAAAACTGTTTTTT	CASSQAGSEKLFF
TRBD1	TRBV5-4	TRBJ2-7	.	TGTGCCAGCAGCTTGGGTGACAGGGACCTATACGAGCAGTACTTC	CASSLGDRDLYEQYF
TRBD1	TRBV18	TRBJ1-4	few	TGTGCCAGCTCAGCTACCGGGACAGAAGGCGAAAAACTGTTTTTT	CASSATGTEGEKLFF
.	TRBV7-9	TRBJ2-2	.	TGTGCCAGCAGCCCCCGGGAACCCCACTTAGACACCGGGGAGCTGTTTTTT	CASSPREPHLDTGELFF
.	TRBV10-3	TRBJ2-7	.	TGTGCCATCAGTAGGGCAGGGAGAGACCACGAGCAGTACTTC	CAISRAGRDHEQYF
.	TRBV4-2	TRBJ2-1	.	TGTGCCAGCAGCCAACTCGGGATTAGACACAATGAGCAGTTCTTC	CASSQLGIRHNEQFF
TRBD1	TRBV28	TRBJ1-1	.	TGTGCCAGCAGTAGCAGCAGGGGGTCGAACACTGAAGCTTTCTTT	CASSSSRGSNTEAFF
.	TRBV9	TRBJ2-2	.	TGTGCCAGCAGCACAGGGGCGGGAACCGGGGAGCTGTTTTTT	CASSTGAGTGELFF
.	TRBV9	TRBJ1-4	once	TGTGCCAGCAGCGAGGGGTGGGGGTCCCGTAATGAAAAACTGTTTTTT	CASSEGWGSRNEKLFF
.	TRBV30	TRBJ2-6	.	TGTGCCTGGAGTGTGGGCTCCTCTGGGGCCAACGTCCTGACTTTC	CAWSVGSSGANVLTF
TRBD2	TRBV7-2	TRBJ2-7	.	TGTGCCAGCAGCTCCCTGGGACTAGCGGGAGGTAAAGGGGGCTACGAGCAGTACTTC	CASSSLGLAGGKGGYEQYF
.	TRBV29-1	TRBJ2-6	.	TGCAGCGTTGCCTTACCGCAGGGGAAAGCTGGGGCCAACGTCCTGACTTTC	CSVALPQGKAGANVLTF
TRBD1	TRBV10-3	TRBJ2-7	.	TGTGCCACCAAAGACAGGGGGAACTACGAGCAGTACTTC	CATKDRGNYEQYF
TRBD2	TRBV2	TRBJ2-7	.	TGTGCCAGCAGTGAATCCCCGACTAGCCATTACGAGCAGTACTTC	CASSESPTSHYEQYF
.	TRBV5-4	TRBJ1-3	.	TGTGCCAGCAGCCGGGACTCTGGAAACACCATATATTTT	CASSRDSGNTIYF
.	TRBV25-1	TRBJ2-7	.	TGTGCCAGCAGTGAATTGGGCTACGAGCAGTACTTC	CASSELGYEQYF
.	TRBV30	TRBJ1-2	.	TGTGCCTGGAGTAATACACGGAACCTTGGCTACACCTTC	CAWSNTRNLGYTF
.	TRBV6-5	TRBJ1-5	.	TGTGCCAGTTCTAGGGAGTCGGGCAATCAGCCCCAGCATTTT	CASSRESGNQPQHF
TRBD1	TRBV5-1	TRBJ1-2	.	TGCGCCAGCAGTACCGACAGGGGAAGAAGAGGCTACACCTTC	CASSTDRGRRGYTF
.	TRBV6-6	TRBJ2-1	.	TGTGCCAGCATCGGGTCTCGCACCGGCAATGAGCAGTTCTTC	CASIGSRTGNEQFF
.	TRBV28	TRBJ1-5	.	TGTGCCAGCAGCCGCAGATACAATCAGCCCCAGCATTTT	CASSRRYNQPQHF
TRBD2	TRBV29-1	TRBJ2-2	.	TGCAGCGTCCCCAACCCGCGGGCGGGGGAACACACCGGGGAGCTGTTTTTT	CSVPNPRAGEHTGELFF
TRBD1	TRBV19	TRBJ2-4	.	TGTGCCAGTAGTAACCGGGACAGAATAAAAAACATTCAGTACTTC	CASSNRDRIKNIQYF
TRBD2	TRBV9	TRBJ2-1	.	TGTGCCAGCAGCGTAGCACTAGCGGACTACAATGAGCAGTTCTTC	CASSVALADYNEQFF
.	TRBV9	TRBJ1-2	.	TGTGCCAGCAGCGTAGGGGGGATTAACTATGGCTACACCTTC	CASSVGGINYGYTF
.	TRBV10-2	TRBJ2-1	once	TGCGCCAGCAGTGGGATCAATGAGCAGTTCTTC	CASSGINEQFF
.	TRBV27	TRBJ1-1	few	TGTGCCAGCAGTAACGGACCGAACACTGAAGCTTTCTTT	CASSNGPNTEAFF
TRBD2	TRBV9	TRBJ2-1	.	TGTGCCAGCAGGGGGCCGTGGGCTAGCGGAGACAATGAGCAGTTCTTC	CASRGPWASGDNEQFF
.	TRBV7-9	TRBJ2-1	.	TGTGCCAGCAGCTTAGAGGGAAGGACGGATAATGAGCAGTTCTTC	CASSLEGRTDNEQFF
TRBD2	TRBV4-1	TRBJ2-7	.	TGCGCCAGCAGCCAAAATGGAGGGAGGGCCACCTACGAGCAGTACTTC	CASSQNGGRATYEQYF
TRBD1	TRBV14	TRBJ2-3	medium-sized	TGTGCCAGCAGCCAAGAAGGACAGGGAGTGGCAGATACGCAGTATTTT	CASSQEGQGVADTQYF